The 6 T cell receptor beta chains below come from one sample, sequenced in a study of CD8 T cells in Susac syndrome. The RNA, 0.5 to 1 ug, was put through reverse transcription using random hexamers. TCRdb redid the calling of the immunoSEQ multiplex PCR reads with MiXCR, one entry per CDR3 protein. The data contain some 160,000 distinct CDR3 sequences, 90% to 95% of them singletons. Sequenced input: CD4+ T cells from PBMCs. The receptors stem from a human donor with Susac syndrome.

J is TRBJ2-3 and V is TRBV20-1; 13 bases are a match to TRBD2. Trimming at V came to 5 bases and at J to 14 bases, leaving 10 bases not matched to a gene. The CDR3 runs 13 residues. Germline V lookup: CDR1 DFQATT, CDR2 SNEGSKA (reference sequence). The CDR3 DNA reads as TGCAGTGCTTTAGGACTAGCGGGGGCCCCTCGGTATTTT. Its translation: CSALGLAGAPRYF.

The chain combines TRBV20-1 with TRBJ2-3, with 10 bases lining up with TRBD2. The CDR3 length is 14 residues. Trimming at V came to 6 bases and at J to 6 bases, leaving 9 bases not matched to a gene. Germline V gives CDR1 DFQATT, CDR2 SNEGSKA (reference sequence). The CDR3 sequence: CSAPSGGVGDTQYF. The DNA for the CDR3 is TGCAGTGCCCCAAGCGGGGGGGTGGGGGATACGCAGTATTTT.

The CDR3 spells CSVDGLGLVGKSDTQYF. In DNA form, the CDR3 reads TGCAGCGTTGACGGACTAGGCCTCGTCGGGAAATCCGATACGCAGTATTTT. The chain combines TRBV29-1 with TRBJ2-3; 7 bases align to TRBD2. The V and J ends lost 3 bases and 6 bases, in that order; junction bases with no gene match: 18. CDR1 is SQVTM and CDR2 is ANQGSEA in the germline V gene. The CDR3 runs 17 residues.

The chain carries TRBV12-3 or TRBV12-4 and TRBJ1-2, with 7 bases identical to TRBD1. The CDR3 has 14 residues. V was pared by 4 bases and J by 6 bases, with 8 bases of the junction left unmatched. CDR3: CASSSDREGNGYTF. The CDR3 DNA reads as TGTGCCAGCAGTTCCGACAGGGAGGGGAATGGCTACACCTTC.

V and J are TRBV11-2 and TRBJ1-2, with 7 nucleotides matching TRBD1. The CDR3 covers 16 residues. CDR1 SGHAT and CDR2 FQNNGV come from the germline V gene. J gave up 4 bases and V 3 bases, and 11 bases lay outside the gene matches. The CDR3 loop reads CASSFSGQRLLYGYTF. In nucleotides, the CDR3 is TGTGCCAGCAGCTTCTCGGGACAGCGCTTACTCTATGGCTACACCTTC.

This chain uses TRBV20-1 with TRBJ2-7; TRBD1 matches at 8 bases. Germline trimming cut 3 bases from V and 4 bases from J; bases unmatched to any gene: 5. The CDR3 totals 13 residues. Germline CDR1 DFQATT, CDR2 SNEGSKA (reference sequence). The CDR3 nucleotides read TGCAGTGCTAGCAGGGACAGGAATTACGAGCAGTACTTC. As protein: CSASRDRNYEQYF.